The subject of this entry is one T cell receptor (beta chain). This table comes from immunoSEQ multiplex PCR, and its TCRdb copy is limited to in-frame clones, with some not included. The table records more than 110,000 clones, more than 70% of them present only once. This entry belongs to a study of blood T cell repertoires in COVID-19. The CDR3 is 17 amino acids. Germline loops: CDR1 MNHEY, CDR2 SMNVEV (reference sequence). The V segment lost 5 bases and the J segment 1 base; nucleotides outside the gene matches: 9. The chain has TRBV27 and TRBJ2-1; 9 bases are shared with TRBD1. The clonotype originates from a middle-aged man with acute COVID-19. Sequenced material: PBMCs or T cells enriched from blood (not recorded which). As DNA, the CDR3 is TGTGCCAGCAGTACCGGACAGGGGCGCTCTTCCTACAATGAGCAGTTCTTC. Translation gives CASSTGQGRSSYNEQFF.